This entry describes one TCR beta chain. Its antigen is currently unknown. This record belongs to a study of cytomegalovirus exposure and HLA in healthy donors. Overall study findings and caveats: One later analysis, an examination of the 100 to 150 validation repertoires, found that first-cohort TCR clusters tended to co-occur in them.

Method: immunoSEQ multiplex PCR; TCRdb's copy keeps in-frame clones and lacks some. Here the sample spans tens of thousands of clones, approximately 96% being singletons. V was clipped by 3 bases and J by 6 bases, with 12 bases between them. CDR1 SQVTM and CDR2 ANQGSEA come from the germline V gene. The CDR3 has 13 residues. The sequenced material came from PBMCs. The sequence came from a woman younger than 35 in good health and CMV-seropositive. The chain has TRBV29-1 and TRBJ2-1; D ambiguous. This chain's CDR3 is CSVETPGGNEQFF. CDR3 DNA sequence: TGCAGCGTTGAGACTCCTGGCGGCAATGAGCAGTTCTTC.